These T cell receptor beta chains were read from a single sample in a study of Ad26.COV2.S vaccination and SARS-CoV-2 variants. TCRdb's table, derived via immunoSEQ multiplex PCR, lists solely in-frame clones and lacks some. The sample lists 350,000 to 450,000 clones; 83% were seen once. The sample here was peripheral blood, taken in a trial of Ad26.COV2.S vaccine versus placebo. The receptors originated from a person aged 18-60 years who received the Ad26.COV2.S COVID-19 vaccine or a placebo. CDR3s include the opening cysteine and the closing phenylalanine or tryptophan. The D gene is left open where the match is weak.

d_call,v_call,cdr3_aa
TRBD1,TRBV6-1,CASSEDRGQPQHF
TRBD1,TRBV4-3,CASSPGTGAYYGYTF
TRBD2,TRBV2,CARATSASRNEQFF
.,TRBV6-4,CASSESGGGYTEAFF
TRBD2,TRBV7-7,CASSLELAGSTDTQYF
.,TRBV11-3,CASSLEQRVSVRAAPMNTEAFF
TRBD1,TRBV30,CAWSDRGLLKNIQYF
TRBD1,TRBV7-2,CASRSGTAYGYTF
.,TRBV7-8,CASSLRSSYNEQFF
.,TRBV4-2,CASSHGNSEAFF
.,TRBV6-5,CASAPRAYNSPLHF
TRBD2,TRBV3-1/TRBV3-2,CASSQGEKREGRLQYF
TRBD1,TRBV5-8,CASSSGTGGELFF
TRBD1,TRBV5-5,CASSDDRGYGYTF
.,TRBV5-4,CASKGAGAGQNEQFF
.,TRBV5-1,CASSLVWQGYNEQFF
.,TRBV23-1,CASSRPGISFSYEQYF
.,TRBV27,CASSQVDRSSYEQYF
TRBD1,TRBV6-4,CASSPQGSNYGYTF
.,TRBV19,CASSVTAYGYTF
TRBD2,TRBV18,CASSPGTSELQTQYF
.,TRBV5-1,CASSFAGEQFF
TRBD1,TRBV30,CALEQGLGREQYF
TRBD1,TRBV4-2,CASSLSGTGVDTIYF
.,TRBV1,CTSSQDRGTKREAFF
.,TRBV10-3,CAIRVTLTTYTDTQYF
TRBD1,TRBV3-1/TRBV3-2,CASSRQGFTDTQYF
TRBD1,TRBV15,CATSRDRDRAQPQHF
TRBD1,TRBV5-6,CASSLYQGELQFF
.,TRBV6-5,CASSYVDEQFF
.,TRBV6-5,CASIAGNTIYF
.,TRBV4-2,CASSPGLFSGNTIYF
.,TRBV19,CATESSWNTIYF
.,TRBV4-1,CASSQTRSINQPQHF
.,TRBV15,CATSRDRGPTGYTF
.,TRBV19,CASRRSPNTGELFF
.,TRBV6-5,CASRRGDMTIYGYTF
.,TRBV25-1,CASSEGLGEYGYTF
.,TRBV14,CASSHPGQYYYEQYF
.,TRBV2,CASMGLRGANVLTF
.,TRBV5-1,CASSPTVSSYNEQFF
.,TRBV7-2,CASSLGGGNTEAFF
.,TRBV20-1,CSASPRPYEQYF
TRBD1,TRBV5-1,CASSLFDRGTSGANVLTF
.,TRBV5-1,CASSFPGETQYF
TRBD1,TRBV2,CASTLGQGRNQPQHF
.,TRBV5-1,CASSFTGLSSENTGELFF
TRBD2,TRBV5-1,CASSLRTSGNTGELFF
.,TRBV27,CASRPGGGVLTQYF
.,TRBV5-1,CASSLNTGELFF